Listed here are 6 T cell receptor beta chains from one sample, sequenced in a study of blood T cell repertoires in COVID-19. TCRdb keeps only in-frame clones here, not all; method: immunoSEQ multiplex PCR. The data contain around 290,000 clones, approximately 90% of them seen just once; the ten biggest clones take up roughly 2.3%. Input material: peripheral blood. The origin of the receptors is a woman in her thirties with COVID-19, enrolled during active disease.

The rearrangement links TRBV24-1 to TRBJ1-2, with D perhaps TRBD1 (6 bases). The V and J ends lost 5 bases and 4 bases respectively, with 13 bases between them. The CDR3 covers 14 residues. Germline values: CDR1 KGHDR, CDR2 SFDVKD. The DNA of the CDR3 is TGTGCCACCAGTGGTCAGGGGAACATCTATGGCTACACCTTC. Translation gives CATSGQGNIYGYTF.

The chain links TRBV5-4 to TRBJ2-5; 15 positions agree with TRBD2. Germline CDR1 SGHNT, CDR2 YYREEE (reference sequence). With V trimmed by 1 base and J by 2 bases, 3 bases remained unmatched. The CDR3 is made up of 17 amino acids. The DNA of the CDR3 is TGTGCCAGCAGCTTGAGGGGACTAGCGGGGGGACAAGAGACCCAGTACTTC. Its protein product is CASSLRGLAGGQETQYF.

On this clone: At one end the junction does not follow the germline gene, possibly because of a read error. This chain joins TRBV6-1 and TRBJ1-2, with D possibly being TRBD1 (6 bases). Germline lookup yields CDR1 MNHNS and CDR2 SASEGT. The CDR3 has 12 amino acids. The CDR3 nucleotides read TGTGCCAGCAGTGAAGAGTTGGGGGCCTCGCTCTTC. It is translated as CASSEELGASLF.

This rearrangement joins TRBV21-1 to TRBJ1-1; the tabulated D call, TRBD1, remains unverified against the DNA. TRBV21-1 is a recognized pseudogene. The CDR3 totals 19 residues. CDR3 sequence (DNA): TGTGCCAGCAGCAAAGATGGGGACAGGGGCGGTCCGGGGAACACTGAAGCTTTCTTT. Translating it yields CASSKDGDRGGPGNTEAFF.

The chain recombines TRBV9 with TRBJ2-2, with D possibly matching TRBD2 (5 bases). The germline V gene has CDR1 SGDLS and CDR2 YYNGEE. This CDR3 has 15 residues. Trimming pared 0 bases from V and 5 bases from J, leaving 11 bases between. For the CDR3, the DNA is TGTGCCAGCAGCGTAGCTTTTCCGGGGACCGGGGAGCTGTTTTTT. This codes for CASSVAFPGTGELFF.

V and J are TRBV5-4 and TRBJ1-2; 7 bases fit TRBD1. Germline values: CDR1 SGHNT, CDR2 YYREEE (reference sequence). J gave up 7 bases and V 4 bases, and 7 bases lay outside the gene matches. This CDR3 contains 13 residues. The CDR3 DNA is TGTGCCAGCAGCCCAGACAGGGAACTTGGCTACACCTTC. Translating it yields CASSPDRELGYTF.